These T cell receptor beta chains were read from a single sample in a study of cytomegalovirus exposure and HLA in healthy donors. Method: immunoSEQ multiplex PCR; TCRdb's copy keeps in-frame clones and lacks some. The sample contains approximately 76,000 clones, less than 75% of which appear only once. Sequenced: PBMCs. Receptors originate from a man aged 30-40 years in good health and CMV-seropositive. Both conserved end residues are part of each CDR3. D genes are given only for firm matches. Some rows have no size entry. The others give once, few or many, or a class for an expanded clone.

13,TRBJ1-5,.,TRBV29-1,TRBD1,CSVGDRANQPQHF,TGCAGCGTTGGGGACAGGGCAAATCAGCCCCAGCATTTT
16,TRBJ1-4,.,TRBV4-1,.,CASSQEGSGLAEKLFF,TGCGCCAGCAGCCAAGAAGGGTCAGGGCTGGCGGAAAAACTGTTTTTT
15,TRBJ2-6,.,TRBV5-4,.,CASSLAGAGANVLTF,TGTGCCAGCAGCTTGGCGGGGGCTGGGGCCAACGTCCTGACTTTC
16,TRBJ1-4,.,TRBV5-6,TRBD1,CASSSGTGFSNEKLFF,TGTGCCAGCAGCTCCGGGACAGGGTTTTCTAATGAAAAACTGTTTTTT
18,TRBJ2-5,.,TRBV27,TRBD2,CASSSPGLAGGKQETQYF,TGTGCCAGCAGTTCCCCGGGACTAGCGGGAGGAAAACAAGAGACCCAGTACTTC
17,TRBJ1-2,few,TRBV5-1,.,CASSPQPRTEGRWGYTF,TGCGCCAGCAGCCCACAACCCAGGACAGAGGGACGTTGGGGCTACACCTTC
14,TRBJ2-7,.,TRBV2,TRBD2,CASSGLAVNYEQYF,TGTGCCAGCAGCGGACTAGCAGTAAACTACGAGCAGTACTTC
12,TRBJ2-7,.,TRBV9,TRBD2,CASGGAGVEQYF,TGTGCCAGTGGGGGAGCGGGAGTTGAGCAGTACTTC
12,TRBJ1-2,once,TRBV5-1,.,CASSLERYGYTF,TGCGCCAGCAGCTTGGAGCGCTATGGCTACACCTTC
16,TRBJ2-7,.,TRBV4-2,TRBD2,CASSQDLASGIYEQYF,TGTGCCAGCAGCCAAGATTTGGCTAGCGGGATCTACGAGCAGTACTTC
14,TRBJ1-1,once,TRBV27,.,CASSSRVYPSYAFF,TGTGCCAGCAGTTCGCGCGTTTACCCATCGTATGCTTTCTTT
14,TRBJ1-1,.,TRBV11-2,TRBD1,CASSFTGEAGEAFF,TGTGCCAGCAGCTTTACAGGGGAAGCGGGTGAAGCTTTCTTT
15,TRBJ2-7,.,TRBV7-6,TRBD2,CASSPGGGGYYEQYF,TGTGCCAGCAGTCCGGGGGGCGGGGGGTACTACGAGCAGTACTTC
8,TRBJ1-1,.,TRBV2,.,CASSDTVF,TGTGCCAGCAGTGATACGGTTTTT
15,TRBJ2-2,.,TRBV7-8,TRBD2,CASSPIAGVPGELFF,TGTGCCAGCAGCCCAATAGCGGGAGTTCCCGGGGAGCTGTTTTTT
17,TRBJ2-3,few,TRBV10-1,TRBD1,CASSESLGQGHTDTQYF,TGCGCCAGCAGTGAGTCGTTAGGACAGGGGCACACAGATACGCAGTATTTT
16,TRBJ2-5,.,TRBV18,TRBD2,CASSPPGLAGGETQYF,TGTGCCAGCTCACCACCGGGACTAGCGGGAGGAGAGACCCAGTACTTC
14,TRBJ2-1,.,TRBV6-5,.,CASSYSLSYNEQFF,TGTGCCAGCAGTTACTCTCTCTCCTACAATGAGCAGTTCTTC
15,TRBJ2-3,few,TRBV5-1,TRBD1,CASSRTGVFTDTQYF,TGCGCCAGCAGCCGTACAGGGGTCTTTACAGATACGCAGTATTTT
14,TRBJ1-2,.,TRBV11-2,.,CASSPDRGSYGYTF,TGTGCCAGCAGCCCCGATAGGGGAAGCTATGGCTACACCTTC